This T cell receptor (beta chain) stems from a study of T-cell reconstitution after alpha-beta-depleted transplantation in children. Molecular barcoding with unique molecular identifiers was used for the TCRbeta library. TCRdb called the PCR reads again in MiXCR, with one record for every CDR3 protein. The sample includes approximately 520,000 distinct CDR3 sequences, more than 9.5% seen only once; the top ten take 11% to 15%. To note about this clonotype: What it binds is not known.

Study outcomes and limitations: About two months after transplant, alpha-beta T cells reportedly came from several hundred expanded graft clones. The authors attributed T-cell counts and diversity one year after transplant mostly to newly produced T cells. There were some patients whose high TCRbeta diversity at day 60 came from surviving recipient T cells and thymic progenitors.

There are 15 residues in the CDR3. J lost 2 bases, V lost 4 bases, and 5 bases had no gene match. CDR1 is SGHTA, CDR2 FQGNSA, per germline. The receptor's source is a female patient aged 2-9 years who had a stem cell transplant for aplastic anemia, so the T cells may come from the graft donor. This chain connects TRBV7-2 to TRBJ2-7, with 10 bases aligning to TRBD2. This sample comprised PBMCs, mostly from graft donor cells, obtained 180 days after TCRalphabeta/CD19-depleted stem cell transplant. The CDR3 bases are TGTGCCAGCAGCTCGGCGGGGACTAGCGCCTACGAGCAGTACTTC. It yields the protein CASSSAGTSAYEQYF.